This T cell receptor (beta chain) was obtained from a study of cytomegalovirus exposure and HLA in healthy donors. At the level of the study: Earlier results showed roughly 120 million unique TCR beta sequences derived from approximately 170 million T cells.

The PCR was carried out with 60 Vbeta primers and 13 Jbeta primers. Sequencing used immunoSEQ multiplex PCR; TCRdb keeps in-frame clones, though not all of them. The sample has approximately 100,000 clones, approximately 77% seen once. The table lists this clone with a few counts. Its antigen is not identified. General study points: Analysis performed later found more than 15,000 TCR beta sequences associated with HLA alleles at 0.05 false discovery rate. Most subjects had HLA-A and HLA-B alleles reportedly predicted accurately by TCR beta sequences.

The sequenced material came from PBMCs. The sequence was collected from a woman aged 40 to 50 in good health and CMV-seronegative.

The CDR3, as DNA: TGCGCCAGCAGCACCAGACCCTTGGAGTCACCCCTCCACTTT. It encodes CASSTRPLESPLHF. The chain carries TRBV5-1 and TRBJ1-6; D call uncertain. Germline assignment: CDR1 SGHRS and CDR2 YFSETQ. The CDR3 consists of 14 residues. The V and J ends lost 4 bases and 10 bases respectively, with 15 bases between them.